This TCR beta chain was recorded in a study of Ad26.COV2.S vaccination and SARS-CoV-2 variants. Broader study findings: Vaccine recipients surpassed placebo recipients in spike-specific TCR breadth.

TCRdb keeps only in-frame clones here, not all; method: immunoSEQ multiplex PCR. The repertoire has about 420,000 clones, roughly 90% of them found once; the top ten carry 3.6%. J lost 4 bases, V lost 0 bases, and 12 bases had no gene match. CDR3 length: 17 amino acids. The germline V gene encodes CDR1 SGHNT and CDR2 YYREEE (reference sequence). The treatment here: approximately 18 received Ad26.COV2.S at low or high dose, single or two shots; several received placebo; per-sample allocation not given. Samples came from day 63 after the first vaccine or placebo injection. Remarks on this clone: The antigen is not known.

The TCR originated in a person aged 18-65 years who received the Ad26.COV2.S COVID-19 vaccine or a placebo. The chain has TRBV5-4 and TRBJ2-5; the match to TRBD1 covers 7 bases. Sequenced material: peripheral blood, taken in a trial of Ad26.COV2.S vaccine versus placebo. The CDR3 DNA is TGTGCCAGCAGCTTGGCCGGCAGGGGGTTCGTCGGAGAGACCCAGTACTTC. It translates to CASSLAGRGFVGETQYF.